The rows below give T cell receptor beta chains drawn from one sample of a study of T cell responses to AZD1222 COVID-19 vaccine. Assay: immunoSEQ multiplex PCR; the TCRdb copy retains only in-frame clones and omits some. The table has 120,000 or so clones, around nine tenths seen once; the top ten hold about 5%. The sequences come from peripheral blood, collected on day 0 of AZD1222 vaccination. The receptors were gathered from an adult in good health. Both conserved end residues are part of each CDR3. Fields, in order: V gene, J gene, CDR3 protein.

>TRBV5-6|TRBJ1-2
CASSLVGPNYGYTF
>TRBV19|TRBJ2-5
CASSMSLGRETQYF
>TRBV9|TRBJ1-2
CASSVRTGDVRGYTF
>TRBV3-1/TRBV3-2|TRBJ2-3
CASSLAGGGTDTQYF
>TRBV2|TRBJ2-1
CASSAGNLIQFF
>TRBV6-2/TRBV6-3|TRBJ1-1
CASSYGQNTEAFF
>TRBV7-9|TRBJ2-7
CASSLSGQYEQYF
>TRBV5-1|TRBJ2-7
CASSTDSYEQYF
>TRBV9|TRBJ2-7
CASSVSAGVDYEQYF
>TRBV14|TRBJ1-2
CASSRTRASYGYTF
>TRBV6-5|TRBJ1-4
CASTGRLGEKLFF
>TRBV19|TRBJ2-7
CASSSRDTSYYEQYF